This T cell receptor beta chain emerged from a study of T cell responses to AZD1222 COVID-19 vaccine (dated by TCRdb to the early 2020s). The study in broad terms: AZD1222 recipients with second doses at about 4 weeks or about 12 weeks were pooled, because spike-specific TCR depth and breadth did not differ between schedules. A total of over 230 trial participants underwent TCR sequencing, of whom nearly 210 had received two doses of AZD1222 and some 25 had received two doses of the MenACWY control vaccine. Enrollment into the trials was organized by age into subgroups of 18-55, 56-69 and 70-plus years, and those subgroups contained roughly 160, 29 and 62 TCR-sequenced participants, respectively.

The CDR3 runs 13 residues from the cysteine to the phenylalanine. CDR3 DNA only is kept here, 39 bases in frame from base 1. V is cut by 5 bases and J by 6 bases, and the space between the germline ends is 14 bases. From a lookup of the germline V gene (reference sequence), CDR1 and CDR2 are MNHEY and SMNVEV. Regarding this clone: Its antigen is currently not known. Base quality data are lacking; no much larger clone is found one base away.

What the work shows at the level of the full study, not this receptor alone: Because no day 14 peak-response samples were available, the repertoires could be characterized only after the peak T cell response. The 56-69-year group was small, and its depth increase did not reach significance, likely because of low power. Reportedly, close to half of the unique spike-specific TCRs recognized epitopes lying outside the regions that are mutated in the B.1.351 and B.1.1.7 variants. Most participants were white British and females outnumbered males, and the authors suggested that clonal diversity may have been underestimated. Conclusions about previously exposed vaccinees were limited because only six AZD1222 recipients were SARS-CoV-2 seropositive at baseline. A significant rise in spike-specific TCR breadth and depth was observed after two AZD1222 doses relative to day 0 and relative to MenACWY recipients. The whole spike protein was spanned by vaccine-associated CD4 TCRs, and dominant responses were seen in regions 160-218 and 743-854.

Per the publication, the time point label means: baseline before first vaccination. The vaccinee samples were drawn from two UK trials, COV001 and COV002, one of which was a single-blind randomized controlled phase 2/3 trial testing AZD1222 (ChAdOx1 nCoV-19) in healthy adults. For TCRbeta chain sequencing, PBMC samples from trial participants were taken at day 0 and at day 28 after the second dose. The CDR3 regions of human TCRbeta chains were subjected to immunosequencing. In the source study's methods: Repertoire TCRs were checked for matches against a reference library of SARS-CoV-2-specific TCRs that had been generated using the MIRA antigen-specificity platform. Breadth meant the fraction of unique TCRs that were SARS-CoV-2-associated, whereas depth meant the fraction of total T cells that were SARS-CoV-2-associated. Each spike-specific TCR was assigned to its reactive spike region and to a CD4 or CD8 class using the MIRA data. Log10-transformed breadth and depth values were compared by one-way ANOVA with Sidak's multiple comparisons tests. As stored in TCRdb, this immuneACCESS dataset retains in-frame rearrangements with V and J assigned. A fraction of the clones does not appear; measured against another copy, unresolved V genes explain less than half of the discrepancy, and the remainder lacks a known reason. That table gives V, J and clone size, and the DNA gave D and trimming. The sample table records 150,000 to 200,000 clones; 80% to 95% of these occur just once. Together, the top ten hold under 2.5% of the sample.

The input for sequencing was peripheral blood, taken on day 0 of AZD1222 vaccination. The sequence links TRBV27 to TRBJ2-7, with no D gene named confidently. The origin of this receptor is an adult in good health. Read as DNA, the sequence is TGTGCCAGCAGTCCCTCCGGGCCTCCCGAGCAGTACTTC. This encodes CASSPSGPPEQYF.